This T cell receptor beta chain was documented in a study of blood T cells in healthy people across ages. A second PCR, run for 7 to 11 cycles, used a sample-barcoded 5' primer plus a J-beta primer mix. TCRdb reprocessed the 5' RACE reads via MiXCR and lists one record per CDR3 protein. Here the sample spans some 860,000 distinct CDR3 sequences, roughly three fifths being singletons. Between the trimmed V and J ends, which lost 5 bases and 2 bases, there was a span of 18 bases. Germline lookup yields CDR1 SQVTM and CDR2 ANQGSEA. There are 16 residues in the CDR3. Sequences were obtained from blood. The J gene is TRBJ1-4, the V gene TRBV29-1; D might be TRBD1 (5 bases). The TCR comes from a middle-aged man in good health. CDR3: CSVTGASGATNEKLFF. CDR3 bases: TGCAGCGTTACCGGGGCGAGTGGAGCGACTAATGAAAAACTGTTTTTT.